The 14 T cell receptor beta chains reported below all come from one sample, sequenced in a study of control samples from healthy donors and cancer patients. TCRdb's table, derived via immunoSEQ multiplex PCR, lists solely in-frame clones and lacks some. The sample yields more than 80,000 clones, 90% to 95% seen once. The sequenced sample was blood. The source is a man in his late teens or twenties in good health.

This clone was seen once. The chain employs TRBV4-2 and TRBJ1-1, with D tentatively TRBD1 (5 bases). The germline gives CDR1 LGHNA, CDR2 YNFKEQ. The ends were cut back, 3 bases at V and 1 base at J, with 9 bases in the middle. The CDR3 is made up of 14 amino acids. DNA for the CDR3: TGTGCCAGCAGCCAGGGGGTGGAGAACACTGAAGCTTTCTTT. Its translation: CASSQGVENTEAFF.

This sequence joins TRBV27 and TRBJ1-3, with D uncertain. V shed 6 bases and J shed 1 base, with 10 bases lying between them. The CDR3 sequence is 14 residues long. Germline V gene data show CDR1 as MNHEY and CDR2 as SMNVEV (reference sequence). This chain's CDR3 is CASSRSGSGNTIYF. CDR3 sequence (DNA): TGTGCCAGCAGCCGTAGTGGGTCTGGAAACACCATATATTTT.

CDR3 DNA: TGTGCCAGCAGCCAATCCTTCGAGGGAGACTCCTACGAGCAGTACTTC. This encodes CASSQSFEGDSYEQYF. V is TRBV9 and J is TRBJ2-7, with D possibly matching TRBD2 (5 bases). Trimming pared 4 bases from V and 0 bases from J, leaving 17 bases between. The length of the CDR3 is 16 residues. Germline values: CDR1 SGDLS, CDR2 YYNGEE.

The rearrangement links TRBV2 to TRBJ2-1; 9 bases map to TRBD2. From germline, CDR1 is SNHLY and CDR2 FYNNEI. The CDR3 is made up of 16 amino acids. Trimming cost V 7 bases and J 2 bases; bases outside gene matches: 9. This chain's CDR3 is CASTLSLAGAYNEQFF. The CDR3 bases are TGTGCCAGCACCCTCTCCTTAGCGGGGGCCTACAATGAGCAGTTCTTC.

The rearrangement links TRBV5-1 to TRBJ2-3; D unresolved. There are 16 residues in the CDR3. The V end lost 0 bases, the J end lost 2 bases, and 13 bases lay between the germline ends. The V gene's germline CDR1 is SGHRS and CDR2 YFSETQ. The CDR3 coding sequence is TGCGCCAGCAGCTTGGGATCGGACGGAAACACAGATACGCAGTATTTT. Its protein is CASSLGSDGNTDTQYF.

This clone was counted a few times. The same CDR3 arises from other DNA sequences in this sample as well. The rearrangement joins TRBV5-1 to TRBJ2-2; a possible D gene is TRBD2 (5 bases). V dropped 0 bases and J dropped 4 bases, with 10 bases sitting between them. CDR3 length equals 15 residues. The germline V gene has CDR1 SGHRS and CDR2 YFSETQ. CDR3 nucleotide sequence: TGCGCCAGCAGCTTGGGACCTGGAGGCACCGGGGAGCTGTTTTTT. Its protein product is CASSLGPGGTGELFF.

V is TRBV5-6 and J is TRBJ1-4, with D maybe TRBD1 (5 bases). The CDR3 covers 14 residues. The germline gives CDR1 SGHDT, CDR2 YYEEEE. Trimming shortened V by 4 bases and J by 5 bases, and 12 bases separated the two germline ends. The CDR3 bases are TGTGCCAGCAGCGAACCGGGGGGGAATGAAAAACTGTTTTTT. This encodes CASSEPGGNEKLFF.

The chain employs TRBV15 and TRBJ2-7; D may be TRBD2 (6 bases). Germline CDR1 is LNHNV and CDR2 is YYDKDF (reference sequence). The CDR3 spans 16 residues. V was clipped by 1 base and J by 4 bases, with 17 bases between them. The CDR3 bases are TGTGCCACCAGCAGAGGTCTGGCCCGGGGGAATTACGAGCAGTACTTC. Its translation: CATSRGLARGNYEQYF.

The gene calls are TRBV5-4 and TRBJ2-5; 7 bases line up with TRBD2. The CDR3 has 14 amino acids. CDR1 and CDR2 from the germline V gene are SGHNT and YYREEE (reference sequence). Trimming removed 4 bases from V and 1 base from J; junction bases left unmatched: 4. CDR3 coding DNA: TGTGCCAGCAGCGTCCTAGCGGTCCAAGAGACCCAGTACTTC. Protein: CASSVLAVQETQYF.

Remarks on this clone: The same CDR3 also results from other DNA sequences found in this sample. V usage is TRBV5-4 and J usage is TRBJ2-3; D not resolved. The CDR3 loop spans 13 amino acids. The V gene lost 0 bases and the J gene lost 3 bases, with 5 bases spanning the gap. Looked up from germline, CDR1 is SGHNT and CDR2 is YYREEE (reference sequence). The CDR3 DNA is TGTGCCAGCAGCTTGGCCGGGACAGATACGCAGTATTTT. This translates into CASSLAGTDTQYF.

This clone came up once. The rearrangement uses TRBV2 and TRBJ2-5; D remains ambiguous. The CDR3 contains 14 residues. Deletions cut 4 bases from V and 5 bases from J, with 14 bases between. Germline CDR1 reads SNHLY; CDR2 reads FYNNEI. CDR3 bases: TGTGCCAGCAGTGCGAGACTCTGGGATGAGACCCAGTACTTC. Amino acid sequence: CASSARLWDETQYF.

There are a few counts of this clone. Other DNA sequences in the sample encode the same CDR3. This sequence joins TRBV18 and TRBJ1-1, with 8 bases identical to TRBD1. The CDR3 has 14 residues. The germline gives CDR1 KGHSH, CDR2 LQKENI. Germline trimming cut 4 bases from V and 4 bases from J; bases unmatched to any gene: 5. CDR3 amino acids: CASSRQGAGTEAFF. In DNA, the CDR3 is TGTGCCAGCTCACGGCAGGGGGCTGGCACTGAAGCTTTCTTT.

This clone was observed once. At one end, the junction sequence differs from germline, possibly due to a read error. This sequence joins TRBV4-3 and TRBJ1-5, with no clear D. CDR1 and CDR2 from the germline V gene are LGHNA and YSLEER. The CDR3 is made up of 14 amino acids. The DNA of the CDR3 is TGCGCCAGCAACCAAGGCTTCTCGGATCAGCCCCAGCATTTT. Protein sequence: CASNQGFSDQPQHF.

This sequence joins TRBV7-9 and TRBJ2-5, with TRBD2 identical over 10 bases. Germline CDR1 and CDR2: SEHNR and FQNEAQ (reference sequence). The CDR3 has 19 amino acids. With 3 bases clipped from V and 2 bases from J, the junction kept 15 bases outside the gene matches. The CDR3 reads CASSFAPGLAGDKQETQYF. DNA for the CDR3: TGTGCCAGCAGCTTTGCTCCGGGGCTAGCGGGAGACAAGCAAGAGACCCAGTACTTC. Drawing the rest from reference TRBV7-9 and TRBJ2-5, the complete variable domain is DTGVSQNPRHKITKRGQNVTFRCDPISEHNRLYWYRQTLGQGPEFLTYFQNEAQLEKSRLLSDRFSAERPKGSFSTLEIQRTEQGDSAMYLCASSFAPGLAGDKQETQYFGPGTRLLVL.